Listed here are 30 T cell receptor beta chains from one sample, sequenced in a study of blood T cells in healthy people across ages. It was with a sample-barcoded 5' primer and a J-beta primer mix that a second PCR of roughly 7 to 12 cycles was run. Using its own MiXCR run on the 5' RACE reads, TCRdb lists one record per CDR3 protein. This sample carries 1.5 million to 2 million distinct CDR3 sequences, over 25% of them seen once, and the ten largest clones take 7.7%. The specimen sequenced was blood. The receptors were sampled from a woman aged 30 to 39 in good health.

This clonotype appeared many times. The V call is TRBV7-2, the J call TRBJ1-5, with D hard to call. The CDR3 has 13 residues. Looked up from germline, CDR1 is SGHTA and CDR2 is FQGNSA. V was pared by 2 bases and J by 5 bases, with 7 bases between. The CDR3 reads CASSLQAYQPQHF. CDR3 nucleotides: TGTGCCAGCAGCTTACAAGCTTATCAGCCCCAGCATTTT.

The chain is built from TRBV6-1 and TRBJ2-1; D remains ambiguous. The ends were cut back, 2 bases at V and 7 bases at J, with 15 bases in the middle. CDR3 size: 15 residues. The germline CDR1 and CDR2 sequences are MNHNS and SASEGT. The CDR3 nucleotides are TGTGCCAGCAGTGAATCCCCAGGAGCCTTTAATGAGCAGTTCTTC. Translated, it gives CASSESPGAFNEQFF.

This clonotype has a count of ten or more. This chain connects TRBV24-1 to TRBJ2-1; D unclear. V was pared by 7 bases and J by 0 bases, with 9 bases between. Germline-derived CDR1 and CDR2 are KGHDR and SFDVKD. The CDR3 is 14 amino acids. CDR3 in DNA: TGTGCCACCAGCTCACGGAACTCCTACAATGAGCAGTTCTTC. This gives the protein CATSSRNSYNEQFF.

This chain joins TRBV20-1 and TRBJ2-1, with D hard to call. V lost 8 bases and J lost 0, with 17 bases in between. The CDR3 length is 15 residues. Germline CDR1 and CDR2: DFQATT and SNEGSKA (reference sequence). The CDR3 coding sequence is TGCAGTCTTTTAGTTGTCCCGAGCTCCTACAATGAGCAGTTCTTC. This translates into CSLLVVPSSYNEQFF.

This clonotype was counted a few times. The chain combines TRBV12-3 or TRBV12-4 with TRBJ2-2; D gene unclear. V was trimmed by 5 bases and J by 4 bases, leaving 14 bases between them. The CDR3 covers 15 residues. CDR3: CASSPLGASTGELFF. The CDR3 DNA sequence: TGTGCCAGCAGTCCCCTAGGCGCGAGCACCGGGGAGCTGTTTTTT.

This clonotype came up a few times. The CDR3 bases are TGCGCCAGCAGCTCCGGGACAGTACGTTACGGCTACACCTTC. Protein: CASSSGTVRYGYTF. The chain recombines TRBV5-1 with TRBJ1-2, with TRBD1 matching over 7 bases. Germline V gives CDR1 SGHRS, CDR2 YFSETQ. The ends lost 3 bases at V and 8 bases at J; junction bases unmatched: 10. The CDR3 runs to 14 residues.

This clonotype was counted a single time. Just one base apart from a much larger clone, this may be a read error. This chain links TRBV20-1 with TRBJ1-1; D not resolved. This CDR3 has 11 amino acids. Per germline, CDR1 DFQATT and CDR2 SNEGSKA (reference sequence). Trimming took off 2 bases at V and 5 bases at J, with 6 bases between the two ends. This chain's CDR3 is CSARTVTEAFF. The CDR3 DNA reads TGCAGTGCTAGAACGGTAACTGAAGCTTTCTTT.

V usage is TRBV5-8 and J usage is TRBJ2-5; D might be TRBD2 (5 bases). The CDR3 totals 18 residues. The V gene lost 0 bases and the J gene lost 4 bases, with 22 bases spanning the gap. The germline V gene encodes CDR1 SGHTS and CDR2 YDEGEE. In DNA, the CDR3 is TGTGCCAGCAGCTTGGCCGAGATGGAGTCCAGTGCGGGAGAGACCCAGTACTTC. Translation: CASSLAEMESSAGETQYF.

J is TRBJ2-1 and V is TRBV7-2, with 8 nucleotides matching TRBD2. Germline CDR1 SGHTA, CDR2 FQGNSA. J lost 0 bases, V lost 0 bases, and 13 bases had no gene match. CDR3 length equals 20 residues. The CDR3 region is CASSLAGLVGGPSSYNEQFF. CDR3 sequence (DNA): TGTGCCAGCAGCTTAGCGGGACTAGTGGGGGGCCCGAGCTCCTACAATGAGCAGTTCTTC.

The chain joins TRBV12-3 or TRBV12-4 to TRBJ2-5, with TRBD2 as a possible D gene (5 bases). The CDR3 covers 14 residues. With 5 bases removed from V and 5 bases from J, the gap between germline ends came to 15 bases. In nucleotides, the CDR3 is TGTGCCAGCAGTAATAGCCGGCCGGGGGAGACCCAGTACTTC. Its translation is CASSNSRPGETQYF.

V usage is TRBV5-6 and J usage is TRBJ2-5; the match to TRBD2 covers 13 bases. The V and J ends lost 2 bases and 5 bases, in that order; junction bases with no gene match: 9. Germline V gives CDR1 SGHDT, CDR2 YYEEEE. The CDR3 length is 17 residues. DNA of the CDR3: TGTGCCAGCAGCTTAGACAAACTAGCGGGGGGGCCGGAGACCCAGTACTTC. Protein: CASSLDKLAGGPETQYF.

The chain has TRBV12-3 or TRBV12-4 and TRBJ2-3; weak D call: TRBD2 (6 bases). Trimming took off 4 bases at V and 4 bases at J, with 21 bases between the two ends. The CDR3 runs 17 residues. CDR3 in amino acids: CASSYRSSGLDADTQYF. The CDR3, as DNA: TGTGCCAGCAGTTACCGGAGTTCGGGACTGGACGCAGATACGCAGTATTTT.

V and J are TRBV28 and TRBJ1-2, with TRBD1 matching over 9 bases. Germline V gene data show CDR1 as MDHEN and CDR2 as SYDVKM. After removal of 5 bases from V and 4 bases from J, the junction contained 5 bases not matched to a gene. The CDR3 is made up of 14 amino acids. The CDR3 sequence is CASSGPGQGYGYTF. The CDR3 DNA sequence: TGTGCCAGCAGTGGACCGGGACAGGGCTATGGCTACACCTTC.

V gene TRBV11-2 combines with J gene TRBJ2-1, with 8 bases fitting TRBD1. The CDR3 totals 16 residues. V shed 3 bases, J shed 5 bases, and the junction held 9 bases outside the gene matches. Germline CDR1 and CDR2: SGHAT and FQNNGV. This chain's CDR3 is CASSFTGGVVHNEQFF. The DNA of the CDR3 is TGTGCCAGCAGCTTTACAGGGGGAGTTGTTCACAATGAGCAGTTCTTC. Full variable domain (outside the CDR3, taken from reference TRBV11-2 and TRBJ2-1): EAGVAQSPRYKIIEKRQSVAFWCNPISGHATLYWYQQILGQGPKLLIQFQNNGVVDDSQLPKDRFSAERLKGVDSTLKIQPAKLEDSAVYLCASSFTGGVVHNEQFFGPGTRLTVL.

This clonotype was seen once. The chain carries TRBV6-5 and TRBJ1-1; the D gene is possibly TRBD1 (6 bases). CDR3 length equals 15 residues. Trimming left V 2 bases short and J 7 bases short, with 17 bases between. Germline CDR1 MNHEY, CDR2 SVGAGI. The CDR3 loop reads CASSYRNRGQGEAFF. The DNA of the CDR3 is TGTGCCAGCAGTTACAGAAACCGGGGGCAGGGTGAAGCTTTCTTT.

The sample holds a few counts of this clonotype. This rearrangement joins TRBV12-3 or TRBV12-4 to TRBJ2-1; D unresolved. This CDR3 spans 14 amino acids. V dropped 3 bases and J dropped 3 bases, with 9 bases sitting between them. In DNA, the CDR3 is TGTGCCAGCAGTTTGAGGCCGATCTACAATGAGCAGTTCTTC. Translated, it gives CASSLRPIYNEQFF.

This clonotype was counted many times. This CDR3 reads CSARTLGGGNEQFF. CDR3 in DNA: TGCAGTGCTAGAACCTTAGGCGGGGGAAATGAGCAGTTCTTC. The gene calls are TRBV20-1 and TRBJ2-1; 7 positions agree with TRBD2. This CDR3 is 14 amino acids long. The J segment lost 7 bases and the V segment lost 2 bases, leaving 8 bases of the junction unmatched. The germline V gene encodes CDR1 DFQATT and CDR2 SNEGSKA (reference sequence).

Notes on this clonotype: Relative to the germline gene, one junction end is altered; a read error may explain this. The chain couples TRBV7-2 to TRBJ2-7; tentative D call: TRBD2 (5 bases). Germline CDR1 SGHTA, CDR2 FQGNSA. This CDR3 has 12 residues. The CDR3 region has the DNA TGTGCCAGCAGCTTCGGGGATTACGAGCGGTACTTC. Residues: CASSFGDYERYF.

This clonotype came up a few times. The chain combines TRBV20-1 with TRBJ2-3; TRBD2 is a possible D gene (6 bases). The length of the CDR3 is 14 residues. CDR1 and CDR2 (germline): DFQATT, SNEGSKA (reference sequence). The V end lost 5 bases, the J end lost 6 bases, and 18 bases lay between the germline ends. CDR3 in amino acids: CSAAVAVRDDTQYF. The CDR3 DNA reads TGCAGTGCTGCAGTAGCGGTGCGGGACGATACGCAGTATTTT.

This chain uses TRBV30 with TRBJ1-1, with D uncertain. The V end was cut by 4 bases, the J end by 0 bases, with 9 bases between. Germline V gene sequence: CDR1 GTSNPN, CDR2 SVGIG (reference sequence). The CDR3 has 13 amino acids. CDR3 sequence reads: CAWTIRVNTEAFF. The CDR3 DNA follows: TGTGCCTGGACGATTAGGGTGAACACTGAAGCTTTCTTT.

For this clonotype: A read error may explain this, as a much larger clone is one base away. V is TRBV15 and J is TRBJ2-1; D is perhaps TRBD2 (6 bases). Matching the DNA end better, TRBJ2-7 makes the J call doubtful. This CDR3 is 17 amino acids long. Germline V gene lookup returns CDR1 LNHNV and CDR2 YYDKDF (reference sequence). The CDR3 DNA is TGTGCCACCAGCGGAGGGGACCCATGGAGCTCCTACAATGAGCAGTACTTC. Its translation is CATSGGDPWSSYNEQYF.

The chain employs TRBV25-1 and TRBJ2-1, with D possibly being TRBD2 (5 bases). V was cut by 1 base and J by 7 bases, with 14 bases left in between. The CDR3 covers 15 residues. Germline V gene lookup returns CDR1 MGHDK and CDR2 SYGVNS. The CDR3 spells CASSELRASGNEQFF. The CDR3 DNA reads as TGTGCCAGCAGTGAATTGAGGGCCTCGGGAAATGAGCAGTTCTTC.

This clonotype was counted only a few times. This chain joins TRBV24-1 and TRBJ1-6, with D maybe TRBD1 (5 bases). Germline V gene lookup returns CDR1 KGHDR and CDR2 SFDVKD. The V end lost 4 bases, the J end lost 7 bases, and 10 bases lay between the germline ends. CDR3 length equals 14 residues. CDR3 region: CATSDRDENSPLHF. CDR3 sequence (DNA): TGTGCCACCAGTGACAGGGACGAGAATTCACCCCTCCACTTT.

This clonotype was seen a handful of times. The chain recombines TRBV6-2 or TRBV6-3 with TRBJ2-1; a weak D match, TRBD2 (6 bases). Germline CDR1 and CDR2: MNHEY and SVGEGT. The CDR3 covers 15 residues. Trimming took off 7 bases at V and 2 bases at J, with 15 bases between the two ends. The CDR3 bases are TGTGCCAGCACTCGACGGGGGTTAACCTACAATGAGCAGTTCTTC. Translated, it gives CASTRRGLTYNEQFF.

This clonotype has just a few counts. The rearrangement uses TRBV10-3 and TRBJ1-4, with TRBD1 as a possible D gene (6 bases). The germline V gene has CDR1 ENHRY and CDR2 SYGVKD. V lost 4 bases and J lost 6, with 12 bases in between. The CDR3 has 14 amino acids. CDR3 nucleotides: TGTGCCATCAGTGGAGAGGGGGTGGATGAAAAACTGTTTTTT. This sequence encodes CAISGEGVDEKLFF.

Of note for this clonotype: Being one base from a much bigger clone, this may be a read error. The genes are TRBV29-1 and TRBJ2-7; 7 bases map to TRBD2. This CDR3 is 15 amino acids long. The junction had 14 bases not matched to a gene; V was cut back by 2 bases and J by 7 bases. Germline V CDR1 and CDR2: SQVTM, ANQGSEA. As DNA, the CDR3 is TGCAGCGTTGAAACTGGGTCTAGCGGTAGACGAGAGCAGTACTTC. Its protein product is CSVETGSSGRREQYF.

This clonotype was seen just once. The V call is TRBV2, the J call TRBJ1-2; D gene uncertain. Germline lookup yields CDR1 SNHLY and CDR2 FYNNEI. The CDR3 is made up of 13 amino acids. V gave up 4 bases and J gave up 3 bases, with 9 bases separating them. The CDR3: CASSASKDYGYTF. The CDR3 DNA is TGTGCCAGCAGTGCGAGCAAGGACTATGGCTACACCTTC.

This clonotype has at least ten counts. The J gene is TRBJ2-5, the V gene TRBV10-1; TRBD2 might be the D (5 bases). The germline V gene has CDR1 WNHNN and CDR2 SYGVQD (reference sequence). This CDR3 is 13 amino acids long. The V and J ends lost 1 base and 5 bases respectively, with 8 bases between them. CDR3 amino acids: CASSEFSEETQYF. The CDR3 bases are TGCGCCAGCAGTGAGTTTAGCGAGGAGACCCAGTACTTC.

The rearrangement links TRBV29-1 to TRBJ1-1; a possible D gene is TRBD1 (5 bases). The CDR3 spans 12 residues. The germline CDR1 and CDR2 sequences are SQVTM and ANQGSEA. Trimming pared 6 bases from V and 4 bases from J, leaving 12 bases between. The CDR3 protein is CSVDPGSTEAFF. The CDR3 DNA sequence: TGCAGCGTGGACCCAGGGTCCACTGAAGCTTTCTTT.

This clonotype turned up a few times. The chain carries TRBV18 and TRBJ2-7; TRBD2 is a possible D gene (5 bases). The CDR3 runs to 15 residues. Trimming shortened V by 2 bases and J by 0 bases, and 11 bases separated the two germline ends. Germline CDR1 reads KGHSH; CDR2 reads LQKENI. The CDR3 sequence: CASSPTQRSSYEQYF. CDR3 DNA: TGTGCCAGCTCACCAACCCAGCGGAGCTCCTACGAGCAGTACTTC.